The T cell receptor beta chain under discussion was sequenced for a study of blood T cells in healthy people across ages. A J-beta primer mix and a sample-barcoded 5' primer were used in a second PCR of about 6 to 12 cycles. MiXCR was run by TCRdb on the 5' RACE reads, yielding one entry per CDR3 protein. The table lists 800,000 or so distinct CDR3 sequences, approximately 25% of them singletons. Germline lookup yields CDR1 SNHLY and CDR2 FYNNEI. The CDR3 runs 14 residues. V was clipped by 10 bases and J by 2 bases; unmatched bases: 7. The data also belong to a second study, concerning T cells of mothers and their children. This second study says: Added by the second PCR's M1S primer were sample barcodes and 2-4 random nucleotides.

The sequencing sample was made of blood. The sequence derives from a boy younger than 18 in good health. This chain connects TRBV2 to TRBJ2-3, with 9 bases identical to TRBD2. The CDR3 region is CAMLSGGYTDTQYF. The CDR3, as DNA: TGTGCCATGCTTAGCGGGGGATACACAGATACGCAGTATTTT.